The 13 T cell receptor beta chains below come from one sample, sequenced in a study of CD8 T cells in ankylosing spondylitis. One entry per CDR3 protein, called by TCRdb with MiXCR from the 5' RACE reads. This table has hundreds of thousands of distinct CDR3 sequences, over 8.5% appearing once. The sample comprised blood, either unsorted or a sorted T cell fraction (not recorded which). The receptors shown here come from a male donor with ankylosing spondylitis or in good health (not recorded which).

This clonotype showed up just a few times. The chain is built from TRBV20-1 and TRBJ2-1; TRBD2 matches at 13 bases. J gave up 8 bases and V 6 bases, and 7 bases lay outside the gene matches. The CDR3 consists of 14 residues. Germline values: CDR1 DFQATT, CDR2 SNEGSKA (reference sequence). The CDR3, as DNA: TGCAGTGCAAACGGACTAGCGGGAGAGCATGAGCAGTTCTTC. Amino acid sequence: CSANGLAGEHEQFF.

This clonotype appeared many times. J is TRBJ1-5 and V is TRBV7-2; 7 positions match TRBD1. There are 14 residues in the CDR3. The V gene end was trimmed by 3 bases and the J gene end by 4 bases; junction bases not matched to a gene: 3. Germline V lookup: CDR1 SGHTA, CDR2 FQGNSA. In DNA form, the CDR3 reads TGTGCCAGCAGCTTTGACAGGGATAATCAGCCCCAGCATTTT. It is translated as CASSFDRDNQPQHF.

V gene TRBV7-9 combines with J gene TRBJ1-1; no reliable D call. Germline values: CDR1 SEHNR, CDR2 FQNEAQ (reference sequence). The CDR3 contains 16 residues. V was trimmed by 6 bases and J by 1 base, leaving 18 bases between them. For the CDR3, the DNA is TGTGCCAGCAGTCTACCGGAGGTTGATACGAACACTGAAGCTTTCTTT. It encodes CASSLPEVDTNTEAFF.

The chain uses TRBV5-1 and TRBJ2-7; D tentatively reads TRBD1 or TRBD2 (5 bases each). V was shortened by 4 bases and J by 4 bases, with 12 bases between the two germline ends. The CDR3 is 13 residues long. Germline V gene lookup returns CDR1 SGHRS and CDR2 YFSETQ. CDR3 amino acids: CASSRDHGYEQYF. CDR3 sequence (DNA): TGCGCCAGCAGCAGGGACCATGGTTACGAGCAGTACTTC. Full variable domain (outside the CDR3, taken from reference TRBV5-1 and TRBJ2-7): KAGVTQTPRYLIKTRGQQVTLSCSPISGHRSVSWYQQTPGQGLQFLFEYFSETQRNKGNFPGRFSGRQFSNSRSEMNVSTLELGDSALYLCASSRDHGYEQYFGPGTRLTVT.

Ten or more counts support this clonotype. The chain employs TRBV5-5 and TRBJ2-2; D uncertain. The CDR3 runs 13 residues. V was pared by 3 bases and J by 4 bases, with 7 bases between. Germline V gives CDR1 SGHKS, CDR2 YYEKEE (reference sequence). Here the CDR3 reads CASSSTFTGELFF. In nucleotides, the CDR3 is TGTGCCAGCAGCTCCACCTTCACCGGGGAGCTGTTTTTT.

This clonotype was seen ten or more times. The chain carries TRBV19 and TRBJ1-3, with D unclear. Trimming removed 7 bases at V and 4 bases at J, with 14 bases between. The CDR3 runs to 14 residues. From germline, CDR1 is LNHDA and CDR2 SQIVND (reference sequence). The DNA for the CDR3 is TGTGCCAGTAAGGGCGAGCTACGGGGAAACACCATATATTTT. This sequence encodes CASKGELRGNTIYF.

This clonotype showed up many times. This chain links TRBV7-9 with TRBJ1-1; no reliable D call. Germline assignment: CDR1 SEHNR and CDR2 FQNEAQ (reference sequence). Trimming pared 6 bases from V and 5 bases from J, leaving 7 bases between. This CDR3 is 11 amino acids long. CDR3 residues: CASSRVTEAFF. The CDR3 bases are TGTGCCAGCAGTAGGGTAACTGAAGCTTTCTTT.

The V and J genes are TRBV20-1 and TRBJ2-1, with TRBD1 identical over 8 bases. This CDR3 spans 17 amino acids. The trim removed 0 bases at V and 1 base at J, leaving 8 bases unmatched. The germline gives CDR1 DFQATT, CDR2 SNEGSKA (reference sequence). Here the CDR3 reads CSARDPSRQGSYNEQFF. The CDR3 region has the DNA TGCAGTGCTAGAGATCCCTCCCGACAGGGGTCCTACAATGAGCAGTTCTTC.

In its sample, this clonotype was seen many times. The V gene is TRBV6-5, the J gene TRBJ1-2; unclear D gene. V lost 5 bases, J lost 2 bases, and 6 bases lay in between. The CDR3 is made up of 12 amino acids. CDR1 is MNHEY and CDR2 is SVGAGI in the germline V gene. The CDR3 nucleotides read TGTGCCAGCAGTAGGCAGAACTATGGCTACACCTTC. Translation: CASSRQNYGYTF.

Note on this clonotype: It may be a read error: a sequence one base away is much more abundant. J is TRBJ2-1 and V is TRBV20-1, with 9 bases matching TRBD2. The CDR3 loop spans 17 amino acids. Germline CDR1 is DFQATT and CDR2 is SNEGSKA (reference sequence). The CDR3 protein is CSADSTSGSLSRREQIF. The CDR3 coding sequence is TGCAGTGCTGACTCGACTAGCGGTAGTTTATCGCGCCGTGAGCAGATCTTC.

This clonotype was seen many times. CDR3 coding DNA: TGTGCCAGCAGTTTGGGTCGCCCCTACAATGAGCAGTTCTTC. Translation: CASSLGRPYNEQFF. V and J are TRBV6-5 and TRBJ2-1; D not resolved. Trimming took 4 bases from V and 2 from J, leaving 9 bases between them. CDR3 length: 14 amino acids. Looked up from germline, CDR1 is MNHEY and CDR2 is SVGAGI.

This clonotype was found many times. DNA for the CDR3: TGTGCCAGCAGTTGGAGTAGCAATCAGCCCCAGCATTTT. Its protein is CASSWSSNQPQHF. V and J are TRBV12-3 or TRBV12-4 and TRBJ1-5, with D hard to call. The CDR3 extends over 13 amino acids. Trimming pared 4 bases from V and 0 bases from J, leaving 4 bases between.

Ten or more counts support this clonotype. The chain is built from TRBV20-1 and TRBJ2-5; 12 bases line up with TRBD2. CDR3 length equals 15 residues. Germline V CDR1 and CDR2: DFQATT, SNEGSKA (reference sequence). With V trimmed by 1 base and J by 2 bases, 2 bases remained unmatched. The CDR3 bases are TGCAGTGCTAGAGCCGGGACTAGCGGGCAAGAGACCCAGTACTTC. Encoded protein: CSARAGTSGQETQYF.